The T cell receptor (beta chain) described here comes from a study of T cell repertoires in cytomegalovirus infection. The overall study: CMV epitopes that were recently identified and HLA-C-restricted were used alongside well-studied HLA-B-restricted ones. Matching HLA type and CMV infection were both indicated by public TCR beta signatures.

The CDR3 is 17 residues long. Germline assignment: CDR1 ENHRY and CDR2 SYGVKD. With 2 bases clipped from V and 5 bases from J, the junction kept 9 bases outside the gene matches. TCRdb reanalysed the reads using MiXCR and keeps one entry per CDR3 protein. The sample has about 89,000 distinct CDR3 sequences, 25% to 30% seen once. In its sample, this clonotype was seen a few times. What it recognizes is unknown. The rearrangement uses TRBV10-3 and TRBJ1-4; 9 nucleotides match TRBD1. Here the sequenced sample was CD8+ T cells from cultured PBMCs, taken from culture after CMV antigen stimulation. This sequence was found in a human donor in good health (CMV status not recorded). Some clones in this sample may be carry-over from other donors' samples. The CDR3 protein is CAISEPPGQGRNEKLFF. CDR3 DNA: TGTGCCATCAGTGAGCCACCGGGACAGGGCAGGAATGAAAAACTGTTTTTT.